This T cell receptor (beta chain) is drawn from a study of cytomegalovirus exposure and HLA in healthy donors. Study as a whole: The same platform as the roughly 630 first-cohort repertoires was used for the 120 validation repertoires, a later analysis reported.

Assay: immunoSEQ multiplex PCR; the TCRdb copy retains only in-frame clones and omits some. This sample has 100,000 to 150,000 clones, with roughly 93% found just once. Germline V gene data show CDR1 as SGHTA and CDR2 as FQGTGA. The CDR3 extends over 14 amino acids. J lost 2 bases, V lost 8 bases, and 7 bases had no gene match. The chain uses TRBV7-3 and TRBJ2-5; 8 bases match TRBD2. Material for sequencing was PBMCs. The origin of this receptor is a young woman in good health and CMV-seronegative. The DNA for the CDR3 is TGTGCCAGCGCCCTTAGCGGGAAGCAAGAGACCCAGTACTTC. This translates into CASALSGKQETQYF.